The entry below describes one T cell receptor beta chain. Its antigen is not known. This sample was taken from a study of cytotoxic CD8 clonotypes in ibrutinib-treated CLL. PBMCs that had been cryopreserved were the source of about 2 micrograms of genomic DNA for TCR beta libraries. TCRdb's table, derived via immunoSEQ multiplex PCR, lists solely in-frame clones and lacks some. The table records approximately 100,000 clones, more than 55% of them present only once. General study findings and limits: Shared public clonotypes were rare, and on treatment they either got smaller or stayed the same.

CDR3 length: 13 amino acids. The V gene's germline CDR1 is SGHRS and CDR2 YFSETQ. V was shortened by 5 bases and J by 4 bases, with 9 bases between the two germline ends. The chain combines TRBV5-1 with TRBJ2-2; D is perhaps TRBD1 (5 bases). The clonotype originates from a human donor with chronic lymphocytic leukemia. Sequencing was performed on PBMCs, taken after 24 months of ibrutinib treatment. DNA of the CDR3: TGCGCCAGCAGTAGGGGCAGCACCGGGGAGCTGTTTTTT. Protein: CASSRGSTGELFF.